This TCR beta chain was sequenced in a study of blood T cell repertoires in COVID-19. Study-level information: The origin of the acute and convalescent COVID-19 samples was the United States, Italy and Spain. In each case, the material was cDNA or gDNA derived from T cells, B-cell-depleted T cells, or PBMCs.

The germline V gene has CDR1 LNHDA and CDR2 SQIVND (reference sequence). The CDR3 loop spans 15 amino acids. The germline V and J ends were trimmed by 6 bases and 0 bases, with 12 bases remaining between them. A note on this clone: The sample contains more than one DNA sequence encoding this CDR3.

How the authors handled the data: Using reference gene primer amplification, nucleated cell counts were estimated. TCRdb's table, derived via immunoSEQ multiplex PCR, lists solely in-frame clones and lacks some. Clone size and the V and J calls come from that table; the DNA yielded D and trimming. The sample has about 270,000 clones, 86% seen once; the top ten hold over 8%. Sequences were obtained from peripheral blood. The clonotype originates from a man aged 35 to 55 with active or convalescent COVID-19. The chain uses TRBV19 and TRBJ2-1, with D tentatively TRBD2 (6 bases). The CDR3 DNA sequence: TGTGCCAGTAGAATTGGAGGGAGCTCCTACAATGAGCAGTTCTTC. Amino acid sequence: CASRIGGSSYNEQFF.